This T cell receptor beta chain came from a study of human T cells and chemical hapten exposure. The germline V and J ends were trimmed by 0 bases and 7 bases, with 15 bases remaining between them. Germline CDR1 and CDR2: SNHLY and FYNNEI. The CDR3 runs 15 residues. The sample's time point: patch test 1, 2 weeks after DPC sensitization. Stated treatment: therapeutic diphenylcyclopropenone sensitization with weekly scalp DPC. MiXCR, applied by TCRdb to the RACE reads, yields one record per CDR3 protein. The table shows about 120,000 distinct CDR3 sequences, with over 10% occurring only once. The J gene is TRBJ1-2, the V gene TRBV2, with D possibly matching TRBD1 (6 bases). The receptor's source is a woman between 50 and 59 years old with alopecia areata. Some clones in this sample may be carry-over from other donors' samples. The sample was whole blood, taken in connection with sensitization to the hapten diphenylcyclopropenone (DPC). This CDR3 is CASSEATRTAIGYTF. CDR3 nucleotides: TGTGCCAGCAGTGAAGCTACGAGGACAGCAATTGGCTACACCTTC.